The 28 T cell receptor beta chains below all came from one sample that was sequenced in a study of cytomegalovirus exposure and HLA in healthy donors. Sequencing used immunoSEQ multiplex PCR; TCRdb keeps in-frame clones, though not all of them. The table includes 95,000 to 150,000 clones, around 85% detected once. Sequences were obtained from PBMCs. These receptors came from a woman in her 30s in good health and CMV-seronegative.

This chain joins TRBV19 and TRBJ1-5, with a tentative D call TRBD1 (5 bases). Germline values: CDR1 LNHDA, CDR2 SQIVND (reference sequence). V lost 1 base, J lost 0 bases, and 10 bases lay in between. The CDR3 consists of 16 residues. CDR3: CASSIADSYSNQPQHF. CDR3 DNA: TGTGCCAGTAGTATAGCCGACAGTTATAGCAATCAGCCCCAGCATTTT.

The rearrangement uses TRBV19 and TRBJ2-4, with 7 bases lining up with TRBD1. Trimming took 2 bases from V and 9 from J; bases not matched to a gene: 10. Per the germline V gene, CDR1 is LNHDA and CDR2 is SQIVND (reference sequence). The CDR3 has 15 residues. CDR3 DNA: TGTGCCAGTAGTATACGGACAGGAGGTCAGGGCATTCAGTACTTC. Amino acids: CASSIRTGGQGIQYF.

This chain connects TRBV4-3 to TRBJ2-3; D might be TRBD2 (6 bases). Germline V gene sequence: CDR1 LGHNA, CDR2 YSLEER. This CDR3 comprises 16 residues. V was trimmed by 3 bases and J by 2 bases, leaving 15 bases between them. The CDR3 here is CASSHGLGGITDTQYF. For the CDR3, the DNA is TGCGCCAGCAGCCATGGTCTGGGGGGAATCACAGATACGCAGTATTTT.

The chain joins TRBV6-1 to TRBJ1-5; no clear D gene. There are 12 residues in the CDR3. CDR1 and CDR2 (germline): MNHNS, SASEGT. The V end lost 7 bases, the J end lost 6 bases, and 10 bases lay between the germline ends. The CDR3 nucleotides are TGTGCCAGCACCGCCTTTAGTCAGCCCCAGCATTTT. This codes for CASTAFSQPQHF.

The V gene is TRBV19, the J gene TRBJ1-2, with 8 bases fitting TRBD1. Germline CDR1 reads LNHDA; CDR2 reads SQIVND (reference sequence). This CDR3 spans 14 amino acids. After removal of 2 bases from V and 4 bases from J, the junction contained 3 bases not matched to a gene. This CDR3 is CASSIQGAGYGYTF. The CDR3 DNA is TGTGCCAGTAGTATACAGGGGGCCGGCTATGGCTACACCTTC.

The genes are TRBV9 and TRBJ1-4; TRBD1 matches 8 bases. Germline values: CDR1 SGDLS, CDR2 YYNGEE. V shed 4 bases and J 6 bases; nucleotides not matched to a gene: 5. This CDR3 contains 14 residues. CDR3 residues: CASSIQGDDEKLFF. The CDR3, as DNA: TGTGCCAGCAGCATACAGGGGGATGATGAAAAACTGTTTTTT.

This rearrangement joins TRBV5-1 to TRBJ1-1, with a possible D match to TRBD1 (6 bases). Between the trimmed V and J ends, which lost 4 bases and 1 base, there was a span of 17 bases. CDR3 length equals 16 residues. Germline lookup yields CDR1 SGHRS and CDR2 YFSETQ. The CDR3 region is CASSNREISSNTEAFF. CDR3 in DNA: TGCGCCAGCAGCAACAGGGAGATTTCCTCGAACACTGAAGCTTTCTTT.

The rearrangement links TRBV29-1 to TRBJ2-1; a weak D match, TRBD1 (6 bases). The CDR3 is 11 amino acids. Germline-derived CDR1 and CDR2 are SQVTM and ANQGSEA. V gave up 4 bases and J gave up 6 bases, with 7 bases separating them. DNA for the CDR3: TGCAGCGTTGGAGGGGGCAATGAGCAGTTCTTC. Residues: CSVGGGNEQFF.

This clone was picked up a small number of times. The chain joins TRBV10-2 to TRBJ1-6; TRBD1 matches 9 bases. This CDR3 region has 16 residues. Trimming at V came to 0 bases and at J to 10 bases, leaving 7 bases not matched to a gene. The V gene's germline CDR1 is WSHSY and CDR2 SAAADI. The CDR3 nucleotides read TGCGCCAGCAGTGAGTCGAAAGGGACAGGGTTCTCACCCCTCCACTTT. Amino acid sequence: CASSESKGTGFSPLHF.

This chain links TRBV11-2 with TRBJ2-7; 8 bases line up with TRBD2. Germline V lookup: CDR1 SGHAT, CDR2 FQNNGV. Trimming took 2 bases from V and 2 from J; bases not matched to a gene: 2. This CDR3 is 14 amino acids long. DNA for the CDR3: TGTGCCAGCAGCTTAAGCGGGGGTCCCTACGAGCAGTACTTC. Translating gives CASSLSGGPYEQYF.

V usage is TRBV7-9 and J usage is TRBJ2-2, with 8 bases lining up with TRBD1. With V trimmed by 5 bases and J by 4 bases, 6 bases remained unmatched. CDR3 length equals 15 residues. Germline values: CDR1 SEHNR, CDR2 FQNEAQ (reference sequence). CDR3 loop: CASSPGQGSTGELFF. The DNA of the CDR3 is TGTGCCAGCAGCCCCGGACAGGGTAGCACCGGGGAGCTGTTTTTT.

V is TRBV5-1 and J is TRBJ2-1; 10 nucleotides align to TRBD2. With 0 bases clipped from V and 0 bases from J, the junction kept 0 bases outside the gene matches. The CDR3 has 16 residues. Germline CDR1 reads SGHRS; CDR2 reads YFSETQ. DNA of the CDR3: TGCGCCAGCAGCTTGGAGCGGGGGGGCTCCTACAATGAGCAGTTCTTC. This encodes CASSLERGGSYNEQFF. The full variable domain, its missing parts supplied by reference TRBV5-1 and TRBJ2-1, is KAGVTQTPRYLIKTRGQQVTLSCSPISGHRSVSWYQQTPGQGLQFLFEYFSETQRNKGNFPGRFSGRQFSNSRSEMNVSTLELGDSALYLCASSLERGGSYNEQFFGPGTRLTVL.

The chain couples TRBV7-9 to TRBJ2-5; TRBD2 matches at 8 bases. The germline CDR1 and CDR2 sequences are SEHNR and FQNEAQ (reference sequence). Germline trimming cut 3 bases from V and 5 bases from J; bases unmatched to any gene: 5. The CDR3 has 14 amino acids. CDR3 bases: TGTGCCAGCAGCTTTGTAGCGGGGTGGGAGACCCAGTACTTC. Protein sequence: CASSFVAGWETQYF.

This rearrangement joins TRBV7-9 to TRBJ2-1; TRBD1 is a possible D gene (6 bases). The CDR3 extends over 15 amino acids. Trimming removed 4 bases at V and 6 bases at J, with 16 bases between. Germline-derived CDR1 and CDR2 are SEHNR and FQNEAQ (reference sequence). This chain's CDR3 is CASSSRQVGLNEQFF. In DNA form, the CDR3 reads TGTGCCAGCAGCTCCAGACAGGTCGGCCTCAATGAGCAGTTCTTC. Combining the CDR3 with reference TRBV7-9 and TRBJ2-1 gives the whole variable domain DTGVSQNPRHKITKRGQNVTFRCDPISEHNRLYWYRQTLGQGPEFLTYFQNEAQLEKSRLLSDRFSAERPKGSFSTLEIQRTEQGDSAMYLCASSSRQVGLNEQFFGPGTRLTVL.

The chain recombines TRBV10-2 with TRBJ1-5; possibly TRBD1 for D (6 bases). V lost 5 bases to trimming and J lost 3 bases, with 23 bases between them. Germline loops: CDR1 WSHSY, CDR2 SAAADI. The CDR3 runs to 18 residues. CDR3 in DNA: TGCGCCAGCAGTCGAATTATCCGGGACACTCAGGTCAATCAGCCCCAGCATTTT. It codes for CASSRIIRDTQVNQPQHF.

The chain joins TRBV2 to TRBJ2-2; no firm D call. Trimming stripped 8 bases from V and 0 bases from J, with 7 bases between. This CDR3 spans 13 amino acids. Germline CDR1 is SNHLY and CDR2 is FYNNEI. The CDR3, as DNA: TGTGCCAGCGGCCGCTCGAACACCGGGGAGCTGTTTTTT. The encoded protein is CASGRSNTGELFF. Combining the CDR3 with reference TRBV2 and TRBJ2-2 gives the whole variable domain EPEVTQTPSHQVTQMGQEVILRCVPISNHLYFYWYRQILGQKVEFLVSFYNNEISEKSEIFDDQFSVERPDGSNFTLKIRSTKLEDSAMYFCASGRSNTGELFFGEGSRLTVL.

In DNA, the CDR3 is TGTGCCAGCTCACCGACAGGTGGCAATCAGCCCCAGCATTTT. Amino acid sequence: CASSPTGGNQPQHF. The chain combines TRBV18 with TRBJ1-5, with D possibly TRBD1 on 6 matching bases. The CDR3 sequence is 14 residues long. Looked up from germline, CDR1 is KGHSH and CDR2 is LQKENI. V was trimmed by 3 bases and J by 2 bases, leaving 8 bases between them.

V gene TRBV11-1 combines with J gene TRBJ2-3, with TRBD2 matching 12 bases. The CDR3 has 16 residues. V trimming: 2 bases; J trimming: 6 bases; junction bases outside the gene matches: 6. The germline gives CDR1 SGHAT, CDR2 FQDESV (reference sequence). The CDR3 is CASSLMTSGGWDTQYF. The CDR3 DNA reads as TGTGCCAGCAGCTTAATGACTAGCGGGGGCTGGGATACGCAGTATTTT.

The chain is built from TRBV6-1 and TRBJ1-2; D perhaps matches TRBD1 (6 bases). The CDR3 spans 20 residues. Between the trimmed V and J ends, which lost 8 bases and 0 bases, there was a span of 31 bases. The germline gives CDR1 MNHNS, CDR2 SASEGT. This CDR3 reads CASGVRADRSKVWANYGYTF. The CDR3 bases are TGTGCCAGCGGTGTAAGAGCCGACAGGTCAAAGGTTTGGGCTAACTATGGCTACACCTTC.

This chain joins TRBV6-5 and TRBJ2-1; a possible D gene is TRBD2 (6 bases). Germline loops: CDR1 MNHEY, CDR2 SVGAGI. The CDR3 is made up of 15 amino acids. V lost 8 bases to trimming and J lost 12 bases, with 26 bases between them. CDR3 DNA: TGTGCCAGCGGCGGATTCGTGCGGGGTGGTGCCGGGCAGTTCTTC. Protein: CASGGFVRGGAGQFF.

The CDR3 sequence is CASSPRGVYQETQYF. Here the CDR3 DNA reads TGCGCCAGCAGCCCCCGGGGAGTGTACCAAGAGACCCAGTACTTC. The genes are TRBV4-1 and TRBJ2-5, with a weak D call TRBD2 (5 bases). V was cut by 4 bases and J by 0 bases, with 12 bases left in between. Germline V CDR1 and CDR2: MGHRA, YSYEKL. This CDR3 has 15 residues.

The V and J genes are TRBV6-6 and TRBJ1-1; 10 bases fit TRBD1. This CDR3 region has 15 residues. Losses at the gene ends were 6 bases for V and 6 bases for J; bases not matched to a gene: 10. Germline V gives CDR1 MNHNY, CDR2 SVGAGI (reference sequence). The chain's CDR3 is CASSRGTGDLSEAFF. The CDR3 nucleotides read TGTGCCAGCAGCCGCGGGACAGGGGATTTGTCTGAAGCTTTCTTT.

The chain couples TRBV9 to TRBJ1-1; D might be TRBD1 (6 bases). Trimming cost V 4 bases and J 1 base, with 14 bases left between them. The germline gives CDR1 SGDLS, CDR2 YYNGEE. The CDR3 contains 15 residues. The DNA for the CDR3 is TGTGCCAGCAGCCCTCAAGGGGGGGGGAACACTGAAGCTTTCTTT. Translated, it gives CASSPQGGGNTEAFF.

This clone turned up a few times. The same CDR3 arises from other DNA sequences in this sample as well. This chain links TRBV10-1 with TRBJ2-3, with a weak D call TRBD2 (6 bases). The CDR3 spans 14 residues. Germline CDR1 and CDR2: WNHNN and SYGVQD (reference sequence). Trimming removed 5 bases at V and 0 bases at J, with 9 bases between. CDR3 amino acids: CASSPGTSTDTQYF. The CDR3 bases are TGCGCCAGCAGTCCCGGGACTAGCACAGATACGCAGTATTTT.

The V and J genes are TRBV7-9 and TRBJ1-1; 8 bases agree with TRBD1. Germline CDR1 and CDR2: SEHNR and FQNEAQ (reference sequence). Trimming took 5 bases from V and 4 from J; bases not matched to a gene: 6. The CDR3 loop spans 14 amino acids. The CDR3 nucleotides are TGTGCCAGCAGCGGGCAGGGGGCTGTCACTGAAGCTTTCTTT. Translated, it gives CASSGQGAVTEAFF.

V and J are TRBV18 and TRBJ2-3; D remains unclear. This CDR3 is built from 15 residues. From germline, CDR1 is KGHSH and CDR2 LQKENI. V was clipped by 5 bases and J by 2 bases, with 14 bases between them. The DNA for the CDR3 is TGTGCCAGCTCAATCATGGCTCGAAACACAGATACGCAGTATTTT. Translation: CASSIMARNTDTQYF. Variable domain in full (rest from reference TRBV18 and TRBJ2-3): NAGVMQNPRHLVRRRGQEARLRCSPMKGHSHVYWYRQLPEEGLKFMVYLQKENIIDESGMPKERFSAEFPKEGPSILRIQQVVRGDSAAYFCASSIMARNTDTQYFGPGTRLTVL.

This clone was observed once. The V gene is TRBV29-1, the J gene TRBJ2-1; 8 positions match TRBD2. Germline V gives CDR1 SQVTM, CDR2 ANQGSEA. With V trimmed by 2 bases and J by 9 bases, 9 bases remained unmatched. CDR3 size: 14 residues. CDR3 sequence reads: CSVERGLGSGEQFF. CDR3 nucleotides: TGCAGCGTTGAACGGGGACTAGGGTCCGGTGAGCAGTTCTTC.

The chain couples TRBV6-4 to TRBJ2-6, with unresolved D. V shed 4 bases and J shed 0 bases, with 4 bases lying between them. This CDR3 is built from 14 residues. Looked up from germline, CDR1 is MRHNA and CDR2 is SNTAGT. CDR3 protein: CASSGGSGANVLTF. The CDR3 region has the DNA TGTGCCAGCAGTGGAGGCTCTGGGGCCAACGTCCTGACTTTC.